This entry features one TCR beta chain sequence. Antigen unknown. This sample stems from a study of T cells expressing NK-cell markers. Turning to the study itself: The authors derived TCR beta repertoires from sorted CD3+CD56+NKG2C+, CD3+CD56+NKG2C- and CD3+CD56-NKG2C+ T cells. Among the eight sequenced donors, seven tested HCMV-seropositive and one tested seronegative.

Germline V gene sequence: CDR1 SGHRS, CDR2 YFSETQ. The CDR3 consists of 18 residues. General study findings and limits: The CD3+CD56-NKG2C+ fraction of a handful of donors was also led by these clonotypes.

Synthesis of TCR beta cDNA relied on 5'RACE template switching carrying UMIs. TCRdb re-called the 5' RACE reads and catalogs CDR3 proteins one per entry, DNA excluded. The sample has approximately 550,000 distinct CDR3 sequences; the top ten hold 3% to 4.5%. Sequencing was performed on blood T cells: a sorted CD56 or NKG2C T cell subset, CD4+ or CD8+ T cells, or bulk PBMC T cells (not recorded which). The chain is built from TRBV5-1 and TRBJ1-6. The receptor was derived from a man younger than 35 in good health. The CDR3 loop is CASSLAVPGDSYNSPLHF.